The sequence of this T cell receptor beta chain was determined in a study of Graves' ophthalmopathy and Graves' hyperthyroidism. Turning to this clonotype: Its cognate antigen is unknown.

The V gene's germline CDR1 is SNHLY and CDR2 FYNNEI. After removal of 5 bases from V and 7 bases from J, the junction contained 6 bases not matched to a gene. The CDR3 is made up of 14 amino acids. For repertoire sequencing, the TCR beta CDR3 regions were amplified from RNA transcripts. RT-PCR was first run with HTBI primers, then multiplex PCR in a second round. TCRdb fed the multiplex PCR reads into MiXCR, producing one record per CDR3 protein. The table has about 590,000 distinct CDR3 sequences, 35% to 45% seen once. Whole-study results and caveats: Most thyroid clonotypes with frequency above 0.001 were detected in blood too.

The V gene is TRBV2, the J gene TRBJ2-2; 8 positions agree with TRBD1. Material: peripheral blood or thyroid tissue (not recorded which). The sequence derives from an adult man with Graves' hyperthyroidism. In nucleotides, the CDR3 is TGTGCCAGCAGTCCAAGGACAGGGTTCGGGGAGCTGTTTTTT. Translating gives CASSPRTGFGELFF. Full variable domain (missing parts from reference TRBV2 and TRBJ2-2): EPEVTQTPSHQVTQMGQEVILRCVPISNHLYFYWYRQILGQKVEFLVSFYNNEISEKSEIFDDQFSVERPDGSNFTLKIRSTKLEDSAMYFCASSPRTGFGELFFGEGSRLTVL.